These T cell receptor beta chains were read from a single sample in a study of spatial heterogeneity in lung cancer. TCRdb reprocessed the 5' RACE reads with MiXCR, giving one entry per CDR3 protein. Here the sample spans 80,000 to 95,000 distinct CDR3 sequences, around 9% being singletons. The specimen was PBMCs, collected at surgery. These receptors all stem from a male donor with early-stage non-small cell lung cancer. CDR3s include the opening cysteine and the closing phenylalanine or tryptophan. The order of the fields is V gene, J gene, clone size, D gene, CDR3 protein, CDR3 DNA. A D gene is named only where the DNA matches it firmly. Clone sizes are given selectively: once, few, many, or a class where the clone is expanded.

>TRBV7-2|TRBJ1-2|many|TRBD1
CASARTGGAVSYGYTF
TGTGCCAGCGCGAGGACAGGGGGCGCGGTGTCTTATGGCTACACCTTC
>TRBV20-1|TRBJ2-1|many|.
CSARVLPSYNEQFF
TGCAGTGCTAGAGTTCTACCTTCCTACAATGAGCAGTTCTTC
>TRBV14|TRBJ2-2|.|TRBD2
CASSQLAGQYIGELFF
TGTGCCAGCAGTCAACTAGCGGGACAGTATATCGGGGAGCTGTTTTTT
>TRBV4-2|TRBJ2-5|few|.
CASSQGEGWQETQYF
TGTGCCAGCAGCCAAGGAGAGGGATGGCAAGAGACCCAGTACTTC
>TRBV11-2|TRBJ2-5|many|TRBD1
CASSLPGGETQYF
TGTGCCAGCAGCTTACCAGGGGGAGAGACCCAGTACTTC
>TRBV6-5|TRBJ2-3|many|.
CASTLRGRGGTDTQYF
TGTGCCAGCACCCTCCGGGGGCGCGGGGGAACAGATACGCAGTATTTT
>TRBV24-1|TRBJ2-6|few|.
CATSDTPGSGANVLTF
TGTGCCACCAGTGATACCCCAGGGTCTGGGGCCAACGTCCTGACTTTC
>TRBV7-2|TRBJ1-1|.|TRBD1
CASSPSTGAHTEAFF
TGTGCCAGCAGCCCTTCGACAGGGGCGCACACTGAAGCTTTCTTT
>TRBV20-1|TRBJ1-1|.|TRBD1
CSARAARGRSGDTEAFF
TGCAGTGCTAGAGCGGCCAGGGGGCGAAGCGGGGACACTGAAGCTTTCTTT
>TRBV12-3/TRBV12-4|TRBJ1-5|few|.
CASPRPQHF
TGTGCCAGCCCTCGGCCCCAGCATTTT
>TRBV29-1|TRBJ2-6|many|.
CSASSGANVLTF
TGCAGCGCCAGCTCTGGGGCCAACGTCCTGACTTTC
>TRBV24-1|TRBJ2-7|.|TRBD1
CATAATGGAYEQYF
TGTGCCACCGCTGCGACAGGGGGTGCCTACGAGCAGTACTTC
>TRBV28|TRBJ1-4|.|.
CASSKVKGKLFF
TGTGCCAGCAGTAAAGTGAAGGGAAAACTGTTTTTT
>TRBV9|TRBJ2-1|.|.
CASSPQASYNEQFF
TGTGCCAGCAGCCCCCAGGCCTCCTACAATGAGCAGTTCTTC
>TRBV2|TRBJ2-1|.|TRBD2
CASSQRTSGRASEQFF
TGTGCCAGCAGTCAGCGGACTAGCGGGAGGGCCAGTGAGCAGTTCTTC
>TRBV7-9|TRBJ1-1|.|.
CASSLQRGTEAFF
TGTGCCAGCAGCTTACAAAGAGGCACTGAAGCTTTCTTT
>TRBV3-1|TRBJ1-4|.|TRBD1
CASSPPKQGRSEKLFF
TGTGCCAGCAGCCCCCCGAAACAGGGGAGGAGTGAAAAACTGTTTTTT
>TRBV3-1|TRBJ1-5|.|.
CASSQDGGRNQPQHF
TGTGCCAGCAGCCAAGATGGAGGGAGGAATCAGCCCCAGCATTTT
>TRBV3-1|TRBJ1-5|many|.
CASSQEEGRAQHF
TGTGCCAGCAGCCAAGAGGAGGGAAGGGCCCAGCATTTT
>TRBV27|TRBJ2-2|many|.
CASSYNTGELFF
TGTGCCAGCAGTTATAACACCGGGGAGCTGTTTTTT
>TRBV11-2|TRBJ2-1|many|.
CASSNYPGHLGNEQFF
TGTGCCAGCAGCAACTACCCGGGACACCTTGGAAATGAGCAGTTCTTC
>TRBV12-3/TRBV12-4|TRBJ2-5|many|TRBD2
CASGSSGGAGETQYF
TGTGCCAGCGGAAGTAGCGGGGGGGCTGGAGAGACCCAGTACTTC
>TRBV6-5|TRBJ1-3|.|.
CASSLVSSGNTIYF
TGTGCCAGCAGTCTCGTAAGCTCTGGAAACACCATATATTTT
>TRBV20-1|TRBJ2-3|.|TRBD2
CSARSRGTSGFSTDTQYF
TGCAGTGCTAGATCACGGGGGACTAGCGGGTTTAGCACAGATACGCAGTATTTT
>TRBV5-1|TRBJ1-1|few|TRBD1
CASREQGANTEAFF
TGCGCCAGCAGAGAGCAGGGGGCGAACACTGAAGCTTTCTTT
>TRBV5-1|TRBJ1-4|.|TRBD1
CASSLGDSGNEKLFF
TGCGCCAGCAGCTTGGGGGACAGCGGTAATGAAAAACTGTTTTTT
>TRBV29-1|TRBJ2-7|.|TRBD1
CSARTGGFNEQYF
TGCAGCGCTAGGACAGGGGGCTTCAACGAGCAGTACTTC
>TRBV3-1|TRBJ2-1|many|.
CASSQEGKPYNEQFF
TGTGCCAGCAGCCAGGAAGGGAAACCCTACAATGAGCAGTTCTTC
>TRBV2|TRBJ2-3|many|.
CASSEGARGVVTQYF
TGTGCCAGCAGTGAAGGGGCTAGAGGGGTTGTTACGCAGTATTTT
>TRBV5-4|TRBJ2-7|few|TRBD2
CASSTSGTRDEQYF
TGTGCCAGCAGCACGTCAGGGACTAGAGACGAGCAGTACTTC
>TRBV6-1|TRBJ2-5|few|TRBD2
CASSVTSGGLETQYF
TGTGCCAGCAGTGTTACTAGCGGGGGCCTCGAGACCCAGTACTTC
>TRBV19|TRBJ2-3|many|TRBD1
CASSLNRGRYGTDTQYF
TGTGCCAGTAGTCTGAACAGGGGAAGATATGGCACAGATACGCAGTATTTT
>TRBV7-2|TRBJ2-5|few|.
CASSPSAVETQYF
TGTGCCAGCAGTCCCTCGGCCGTGGAGACCCAGTACTTC
>TRBV29-1|TRBJ2-1|many|.
CSVDREVRYNEQFF
TGCAGCGTTGACAGGGAAGTGAGGTACAATGAGCAGTTCTTC
>TRBV18|TRBJ1-2|many|.
CASSPPGRNYGYTF
TGTGCCAGCTCACCACCGGGCAGGAACTATGGCTACACCTTC
>TRBV6-6|TRBJ1-2|few|TRBD1
CASSPGQGNLNYGYTF
TGTGCCAGCAGTCCGGGACAGGGGAACCTTAACTATGGCTACACCTTC
>TRBV18|TRBJ1-2|.|.
CASSPGDNYGYTF
TGTGCCAGCTCACCCGGGGATAACTATGGCTACACCTTC